Listed below are T cell receptor beta chains from one sample, sequenced in a study of T cells in severe cutaneous drug reactions. Each CDR3 protein gets one entry in TCRdb, which reprocessed the multiplex PCR reads and gives no DNA. This listing includes 20,000 to 25,000 distinct CDR3 sequences. Material: PBMCs. These receptors all stem from a human donor with toxic epidermal necrolysis, a severe cutaneous drug reaction. CDR3s include the opening cysteine and the closing phenylalanine or tryptophan. Each record gives: V gene, clone size, J gene, CDR3 protein. Part of the rows lack a size; the others show once, few, many or a class for expanded clones.

v_call: TRBV4-3
clone_size: NA
j_call: TRBJ1-5
cdr3_aa: CASSQFEDQPQHF

v_call: TRBV6-6
clone_size: NA
j_call: TRBJ2-1
cdr3_aa: CASSYGTSNEQFF

v_call: TRBV6-1
clone_size: NA
j_call: TRBJ2-4
cdr3_aa: CASSGRLARAKNIQYF

v_call: TRBV14
clone_size: NA
j_call: TRBJ1-2
cdr3_aa: CASSQDPTETYYGYTF

v_call: TRBV5-1
clone_size: NA
j_call: TRBJ2-7
cdr3_aa: CASSADPREQYF

v_call: TRBV19
clone_size: NA
j_call: TRBJ1-5
cdr3_aa: CASSNGRRRGAQPQHF

v_call: TRBV4-3
clone_size: NA
j_call: TRBJ1-1
cdr3_aa: CASSQGWTEAFF

v_call: TRBV4-2
clone_size: NA
j_call: TRBJ2-2
cdr3_aa: CASSQEWTGGPAGELFF

v_call: TRBV4-2
clone_size: NA
j_call: TRBJ2-7
cdr3_aa: CASSQFGQEAYEQYF

v_call: TRBV28
clone_size: NA
j_call: TRBJ1-5
cdr3_aa: CASSFDGHEANQPQHF

v_call: TRBV5-4
clone_size: NA
j_call: TRBJ2-1
cdr3_aa: CASSFLPLAIDKNEQFF

v_call: TRBV20-1
clone_size: NA
j_call: TRBJ1-6
cdr3_aa: CSANHGTGNSPLHF

v_call: TRBV4-3
clone_size: NA
j_call: TRBJ2-2
cdr3_aa: CASSQDGLAGGPSTGELFF

v_call: TRBV20-1
clone_size: NA
j_call: TRBJ2-3
cdr3_aa: CSAPVGGRAVTDTQYF

v_call: TRBV2
clone_size: NA
j_call: TRBJ2-3
cdr3_aa: CATPTGGTRGDTQYF

v_call: TRBV28
clone_size: NA
j_call: TRBJ1-2
cdr3_aa: CASSLGGAIGYTF

v_call: TRBV25-1
clone_size: NA
j_call: TRBJ2-6
cdr3_aa: CASNARQETSGANVLTF

v_call: TRBV12-5
clone_size: NA
j_call: TRBJ2-7
cdr3_aa: CASGLSPYTTGGSYEQYF

v_call: TRBV29-1
clone_size: NA
j_call: TRBJ2-2
cdr3_aa: CSAGLAGANTGELFF

v_call: TRBV28
clone_size: NA
j_call: TRBJ2-7
cdr3_aa: CASSFLGSEQYF

v_call: TRBV2
clone_size: medium-sized
j_call: TRBJ2-1
cdr3_aa: CASSVRIAGEHLHNEQFF

v_call: TRBV18
clone_size: NA
j_call: TRBJ2-5
cdr3_aa: CASSPLNAQETQYF

v_call: TRBV19
clone_size: NA
j_call: TRBJ2-1
cdr3_aa: CASSISLTPYNEQFF

v_call: TRBV28
clone_size: NA
j_call: TRBJ2-3
cdr3_aa: CASTSRLAGGPGTQYF

v_call: TRBV6-4
clone_size: NA
j_call: TRBJ2-1
cdr3_aa: CASSDSLAGDSNEQFF

v_call: TRBV2
clone_size: medium-sized
j_call: TRBJ1-2
cdr3_aa: CASSEVLWTVEYGYTF

v_call: TRBV27
clone_size: NA
j_call: TRBJ2-3
cdr3_aa: CASRRDRGTDTQYF

v_call: TRBV2
clone_size: medium-sized
j_call: TRBJ2-7
cdr3_aa: CASKRTSGSYEQYF

v_call: TRBV29-1
clone_size: NA
j_call: TRBJ2-1
cdr3_aa: CSVEPGLAGVSDEQFF

v_call: TRBV4-1
clone_size: NA
j_call: TRBJ2-1
cdr3_aa: CASSPTASSYNEQFF

v_call: TRBV10-3
clone_size: NA
j_call: TRBJ2-7
cdr3_aa: CAIRGQGSNEQYF

v_call: TRBV29-1
clone_size: NA
j_call: TRBJ1-5
cdr3_aa: CSAGTGWNQPQHF

v_call: TRBV28
clone_size: NA
j_call: TRBJ1-4
cdr3_aa: CASSQLGTTNEKLFF

v_call: TRBV11-3
clone_size: NA
j_call: TRBJ2-1
cdr3_aa: CASSLELVSYNEQFF

v_call: TRBV10-1
clone_size: NA
j_call: TRBJ2-7
cdr3_aa: CASSRAGVPYEQYF

v_call: TRBV6-2/TRBV6-3
clone_size: medium-sized
j_call: TRBJ2-7
cdr3_aa: CATVAGIPSGEQYF

v_call: TRBV29-1
clone_size: NA
j_call: TRBJ2-5
cdr3_aa: CSALRDRARETQYF

v_call: TRBV19
clone_size: NA
j_call: TRBJ2-1
cdr3_aa: CASSIGTSMDEQFF

v_call: TRBV20-1
clone_size: NA
j_call: TRBJ1-5
cdr3_aa: CSARVGGRGNQPQHF

v_call: TRBV27
clone_size: NA
j_call: TRBJ2-2
cdr3_aa: CASLGHVGLFF

v_call: TRBV29-1
clone_size: NA
j_call: TRBJ2-3
cdr3_aa: CSARGRSTDTQYF

v_call: TRBV11-3
clone_size: NA
j_call: TRBJ1-6
cdr3_aa: CASSLARDSPLHF

v_call: TRBV20-1
clone_size: NA
j_call: TRBJ2-7
cdr3_aa: CSARDLAGSYEQYF

v_call: TRBV7-8
clone_size: medium-sized
j_call: TRBJ2-4
cdr3_aa: CASSLGRGAGIQYF

v_call: TRBV20-1
clone_size: NA
j_call: TRBJ2-6
cdr3_aa: CSATVLGANVLTF

v_call: TRBV29-1
clone_size: NA
j_call: TRBJ1-5
cdr3_aa: CSVQGHNQPQHF

v_call: TRBV11-3
clone_size: NA
j_call: TRBJ2-3
cdr3_aa: CASSDNSGRGNTQYF

v_call: TRBV6-5
clone_size: medium-sized
j_call: TRBJ2-1
cdr3_aa: CASSYSTTSGSGEQFF

v_call: TRBV6-5
clone_size: NA
j_call: TRBJ2-3
cdr3_aa: CASSSSGSSDTQYF

v_call: TRBV4-3
clone_size: NA
j_call: TRBJ2-1
cdr3_aa: CASSQDTSGRHNEQFF

v_call: TRBV7-9
clone_size: NA
j_call: TRBJ2-1
cdr3_aa: CASSLTTNEQFF

v_call: TRBV6-1
clone_size: NA
j_call: TRBJ1-2
cdr3_aa: CATRRQANYGYTF

v_call: TRBV28
clone_size: NA
j_call: TRBJ2-1
cdr3_aa: CASRDSGSYNEQFF